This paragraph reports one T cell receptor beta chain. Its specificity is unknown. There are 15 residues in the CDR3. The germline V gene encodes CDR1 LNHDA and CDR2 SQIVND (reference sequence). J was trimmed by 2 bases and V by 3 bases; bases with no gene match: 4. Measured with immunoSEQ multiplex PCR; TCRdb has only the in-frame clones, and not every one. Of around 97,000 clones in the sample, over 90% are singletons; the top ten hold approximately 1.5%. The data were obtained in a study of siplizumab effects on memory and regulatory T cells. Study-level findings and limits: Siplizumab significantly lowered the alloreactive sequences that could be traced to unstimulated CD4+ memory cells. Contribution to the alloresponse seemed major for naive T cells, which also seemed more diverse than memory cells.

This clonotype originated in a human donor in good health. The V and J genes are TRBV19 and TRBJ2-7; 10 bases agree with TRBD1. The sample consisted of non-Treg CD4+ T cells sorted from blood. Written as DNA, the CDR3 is TGTGCCAGTAGTATTGCCGGGACAGGGGCCTACGAGCAGTACTTC. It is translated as CASSIAGTGAYEQYF.